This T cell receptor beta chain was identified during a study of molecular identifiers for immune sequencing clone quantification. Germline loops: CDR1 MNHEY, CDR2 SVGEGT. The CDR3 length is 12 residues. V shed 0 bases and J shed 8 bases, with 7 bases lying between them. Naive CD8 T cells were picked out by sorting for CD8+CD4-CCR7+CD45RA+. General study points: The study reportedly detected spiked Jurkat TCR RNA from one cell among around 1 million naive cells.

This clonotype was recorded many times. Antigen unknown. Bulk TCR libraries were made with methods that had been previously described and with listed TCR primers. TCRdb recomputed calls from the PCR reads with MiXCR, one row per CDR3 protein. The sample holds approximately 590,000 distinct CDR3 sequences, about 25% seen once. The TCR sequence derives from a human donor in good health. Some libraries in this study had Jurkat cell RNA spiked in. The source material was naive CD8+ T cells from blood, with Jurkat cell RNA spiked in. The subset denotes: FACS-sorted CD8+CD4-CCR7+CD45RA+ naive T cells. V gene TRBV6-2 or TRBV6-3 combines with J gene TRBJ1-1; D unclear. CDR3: CASSYSAGEAFF. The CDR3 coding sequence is TGTGCCAGCAGTTACTCGGCCGGGGAAGCTTTCTTT.